The present T cell receptor beta chain was sequenced within a study of Graves' ophthalmopathy and Graves' hyperthyroidism. CDR3 regions of TCR beta were amplified from RNA transcripts. The workflow started with a first-round RT-PCR run with HTBI primers and then moved on to a second-round multiplex PCR. MiXCR, run by TCRdb on the multiplex PCR reads, gives a single entry per CDR3 protein. Of about 550,000 distinct CDR3 sequences listed, roughly 40% are singletons. Patients in the hyperthyroidism group, adults aged 18 to 65, were newly diagnosed, under 2 months' duration. Symptoms, serum thyroxine and TRAb, thyroid ultrasound, and orbital computed tomography formed the diagnostic basis. Per germline, CDR1 SEHNR and CDR2 FQNEAQ (reference sequence). V lost 1 base and J 6 bases, leaving 13 bases between the germline ends. The CDR3 consists of 14 residues. This clonotype was detected a few times.

The chain links TRBV7-9 to TRBJ2-7; no clear D gene. This clonotype was obtained from an adult man with Graves' hyperthyroidism. Sequencing was done on a sample of peripheral blood or thyroid tissue (not recorded which). In nucleotides, the CDR3 is TGTGCCAGCAGCTTAGGGTACCGCTCAGGCGAGCAGTACTTC. It encodes CASSLGYRSGEQYF.